Here is one TCR beta chain with its context. As yet, its antigen is unknown. Trimming left V 1 base short and J 0 bases short, with 6 bases between. Germline CDR1 is SEHNR and CDR2 is FQNEAQ (reference sequence). The CDR3 is made up of 14 amino acids. The data were obtained in a study of cytomegalovirus exposure and HLA in healthy donors. 13 Jbeta primers and 60 Vbeta primers were used for the PCR. Sequencing used immunoSEQ multiplex PCR; TCRdb keeps in-frame clones, though not all of them. The table has under 130,000 clones, 69% seen once. Study-wide results and limits: Common viral pathogens (according to a later analysis) appeared linked to several of the most significant clusters. The study carried out a later analysis of TCR beta sequences. It associated 15,000 to 20,000 of them with specific HLA alleles at a false discovery rate of 0.05. According to a later analysis, most TCR beta chains associated with CMV appeared HLA-restricted.

The sequence was obtained from a man younger than 40 in good health and CMV-seronegative. The J gene is TRBJ1-2, the V gene TRBV7-9, with D unclear. Sequenced input: PBMCs. The chain's CDR3 is CASSLVSPNYGYTF. Written as DNA, the CDR3 is TGTGCCAGCAGCTTAGTCAGTCCTAACTATGGCTACACCTTC.